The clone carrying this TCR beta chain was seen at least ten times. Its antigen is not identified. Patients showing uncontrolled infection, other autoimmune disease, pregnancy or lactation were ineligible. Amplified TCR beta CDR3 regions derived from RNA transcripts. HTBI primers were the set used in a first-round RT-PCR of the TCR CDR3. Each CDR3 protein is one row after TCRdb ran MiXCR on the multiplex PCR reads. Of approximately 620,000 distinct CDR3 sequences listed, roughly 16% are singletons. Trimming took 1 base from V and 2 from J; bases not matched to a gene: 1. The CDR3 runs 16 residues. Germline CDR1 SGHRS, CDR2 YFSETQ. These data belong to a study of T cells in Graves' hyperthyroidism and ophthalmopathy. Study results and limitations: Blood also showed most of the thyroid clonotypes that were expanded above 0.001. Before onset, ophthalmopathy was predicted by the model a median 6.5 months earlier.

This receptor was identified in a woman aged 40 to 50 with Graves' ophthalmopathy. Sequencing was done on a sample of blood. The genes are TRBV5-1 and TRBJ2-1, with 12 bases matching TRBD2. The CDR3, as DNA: TGCGCCAGCAGCTTGACTAGCGGGGGGCCCTACAATGAGCAGTTCTTC. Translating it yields CASSLTSGGPYNEQFF. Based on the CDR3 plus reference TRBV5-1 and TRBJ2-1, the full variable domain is KAGVTQTPRYLIKTRGQQVTLSCSPISGHRSVSWYQQTPGQGLQFLFEYFSETQRNKGNFPGRFSGRQFSNSRSEMNVSTLELGDSALYLCASSLTSGGPYNEQFFGPGTRLTVL.